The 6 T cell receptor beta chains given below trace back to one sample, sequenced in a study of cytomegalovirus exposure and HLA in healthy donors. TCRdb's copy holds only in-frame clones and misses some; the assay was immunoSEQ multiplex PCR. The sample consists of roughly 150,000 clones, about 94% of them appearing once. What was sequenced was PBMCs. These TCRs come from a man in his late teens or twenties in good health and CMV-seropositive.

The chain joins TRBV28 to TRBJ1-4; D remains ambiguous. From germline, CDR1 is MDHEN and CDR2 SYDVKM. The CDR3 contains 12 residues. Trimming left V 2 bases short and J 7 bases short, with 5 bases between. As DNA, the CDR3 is TGTGCCAGCAGTTTAGTACTTGAAAAACTGTTTTTT. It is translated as CASSLVLEKLFF.

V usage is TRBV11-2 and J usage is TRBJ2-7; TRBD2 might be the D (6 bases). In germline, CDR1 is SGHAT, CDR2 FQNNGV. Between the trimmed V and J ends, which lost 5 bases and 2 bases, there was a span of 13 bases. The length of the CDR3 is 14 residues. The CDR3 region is CASSPGTRAYEQYF. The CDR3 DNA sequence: TGTGCCAGCAGCCCAGGGACTCGCGCCTACGAGCAGTACTTC.

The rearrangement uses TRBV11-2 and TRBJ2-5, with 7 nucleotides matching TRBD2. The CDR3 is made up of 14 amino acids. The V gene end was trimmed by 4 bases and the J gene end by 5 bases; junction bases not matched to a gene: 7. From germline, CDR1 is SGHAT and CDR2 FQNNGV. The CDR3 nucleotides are TGTGCCAGCAGCTCCGGGACTACCGTGGAGACCCAGTACTTC. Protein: CASSSGTTVETQYF.

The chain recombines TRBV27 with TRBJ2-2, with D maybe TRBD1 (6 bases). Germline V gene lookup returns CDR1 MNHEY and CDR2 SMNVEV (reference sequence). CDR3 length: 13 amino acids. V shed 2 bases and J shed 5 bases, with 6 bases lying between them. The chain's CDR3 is CASSLGQTGELFF. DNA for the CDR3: TGTGCCAGCAGTTTAGGACAGACCGGGGAGCTGTTTTTT.

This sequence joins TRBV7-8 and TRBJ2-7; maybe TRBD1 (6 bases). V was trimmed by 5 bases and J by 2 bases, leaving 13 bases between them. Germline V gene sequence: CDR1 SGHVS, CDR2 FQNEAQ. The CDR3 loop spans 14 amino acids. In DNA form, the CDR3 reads TGTGCCAGCAGCCACTCAGGGGACCCCTACGAGCAGTACTTC. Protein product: CASSHSGDPYEQYF.

DNA for the CDR3: TGCGTCAAGCTAGCGGGGTACTACGAGCAGTACTTC. Amino acids: CVKLAGYYEQYF. The V gene is TRBV10-2, the J gene TRBJ2-7, with 9 bases lining up with TRBD2. This CDR3 has 12 residues. Germline CDR1 WSHSY, CDR2 SAAADI.